The subject of this entry is one T cell receptor beta chain. One junction end does not reproduce the germline sequence, and a read error may be involved. This record comes from a study of tumor-infiltrating lymphocytes in primary liver carcinoma. Background on the study: Ages ranged from 30 to 69, with HCC or mixed HCC-cholangiocarcinoma.

This CDR3 is built from 15 residues. Starting from 500 ng of total RNA, TCR beta cDNA was produced with a primer in the constant region. Three nested multiplex PCR rounds of slightly modified ARM-PCR generated TCR beta libraries. In the first two PCR rounds, TRBV1-TRBV30 forward primers were paired with a C-beta reverse primer, and each round lasted about 10 cycles. TCRdb analysed the multiplex PCR reads with MiXCR anew, one entry per CDR3 protein. The data hold approximately 88,000 distinct CDR3 sequences, with around 68% observed a single time. Unsorted bulk tissue of roughly 18-32 mg yielded co-extracted RNA and DNA.

The gene calls are TRBV12-3 or TRBV12-4 and TRBJ2-3, with a weak D call TRBD2 (6 bases). This TCR was recovered from a man aged 35 to 55 with primary liver carcinoma and hepatitis B virus infection. The specimen was tumor-adjacent normal liver tissue. CDR3 DNA sequence: TGTGCCAACAGTTTAGATTCCGGCAGCGGGCGCGCGCAGTATTTT. It codes for CANSLDSGSGRAQYF.